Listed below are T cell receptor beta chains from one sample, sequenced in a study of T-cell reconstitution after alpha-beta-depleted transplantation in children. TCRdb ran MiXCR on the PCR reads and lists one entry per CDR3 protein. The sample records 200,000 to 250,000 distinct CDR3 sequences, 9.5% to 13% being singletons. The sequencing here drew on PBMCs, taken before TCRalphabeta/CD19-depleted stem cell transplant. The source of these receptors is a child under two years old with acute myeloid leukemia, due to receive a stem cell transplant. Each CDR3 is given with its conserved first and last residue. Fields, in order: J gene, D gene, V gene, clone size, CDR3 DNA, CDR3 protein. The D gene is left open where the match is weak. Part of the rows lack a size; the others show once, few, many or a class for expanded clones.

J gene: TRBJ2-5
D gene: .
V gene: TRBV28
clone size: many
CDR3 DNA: TGTGCCAGCTCTCTCCAGGGGAAGACCCAGTACTTC
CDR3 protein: CASSLQGKTQYF

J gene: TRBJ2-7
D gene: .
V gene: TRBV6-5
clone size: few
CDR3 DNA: TGTGCCAGCAAGTTGGGGAACGATGGCGAGCAGTACTTC
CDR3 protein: CASKLGNDGEQYF

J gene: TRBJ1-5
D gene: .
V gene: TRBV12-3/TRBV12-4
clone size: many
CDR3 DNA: TGTGCCAGCACCTTGGAGACGGGCAATCAGCCCCAGCATTTT
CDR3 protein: CASTLETGNQPQHF

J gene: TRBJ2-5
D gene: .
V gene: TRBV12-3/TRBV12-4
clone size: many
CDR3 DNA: TGTGCCAGCAGTTTCTCCGGGTGGGAGACCCAGTACTTC
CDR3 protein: CASSFSGWETQYF

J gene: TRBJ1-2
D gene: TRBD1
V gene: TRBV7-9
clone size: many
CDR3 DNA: TGTGCCAGCAGCTTTTCCGGACAGGGAGGGGGCTACACCTTC
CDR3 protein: CASSFSGQGGGYTF

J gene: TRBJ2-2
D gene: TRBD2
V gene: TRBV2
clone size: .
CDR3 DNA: TGTGCCAGCAGGAGGACTAGCGCGAACACCGGGGAGCTGTTTTTT
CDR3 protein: CASRRTSANTGELFF

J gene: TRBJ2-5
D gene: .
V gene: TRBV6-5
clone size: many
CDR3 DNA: TGTGCCAGCAGCAAGGACGATAAAGGGACCCAGTACTTC
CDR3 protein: CASSKDDKGTQYF

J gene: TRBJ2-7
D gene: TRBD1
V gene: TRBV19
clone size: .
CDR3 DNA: TGTGCCAGTAGTATAGGAGGGACAGGGCGAACCTACGAGCAGTACTTC
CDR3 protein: CASSIGGTGRTYEQYF

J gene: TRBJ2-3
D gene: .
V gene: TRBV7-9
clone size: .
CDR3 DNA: TGTGCCAGCAGCTCCCTTGCTGACCCCACAGATACGCAGTATTTT
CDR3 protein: CASSSLADPTDTQYF

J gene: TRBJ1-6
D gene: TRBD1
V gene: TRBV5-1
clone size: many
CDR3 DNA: TGCGCCAGCAGCGGTGGAGGGGGCGCGAATAATTCACCCCTCCACTTT
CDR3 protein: CASSGGGGANNSPLHF

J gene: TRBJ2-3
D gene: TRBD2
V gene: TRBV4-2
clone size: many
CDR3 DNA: TGTGCCAGCAGCCCTACTAGCGGGGTTAGCACAGATACGCAGTATTTT
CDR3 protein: CASSPTSGVSTDTQYF

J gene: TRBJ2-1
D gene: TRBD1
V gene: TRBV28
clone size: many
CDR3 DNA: TGTGCCAGCATCCAATCCGGGACAGGGCGAAATGAGCAGTTCTTC
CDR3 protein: CASIQSGTGRNEQFF

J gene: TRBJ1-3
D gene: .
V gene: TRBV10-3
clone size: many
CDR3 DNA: TGTGCCATCAGTAGGACAGACTCTGGAAACACCATATATTTT
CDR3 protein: CAISRTDSGNTIYF

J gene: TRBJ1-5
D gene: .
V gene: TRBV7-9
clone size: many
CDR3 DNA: TGTGCCAGCAGCTCGGGTATCCTGGTGGGCAATCAGCCCCAGCATTTT
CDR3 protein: CASSSGILVGNQPQHF

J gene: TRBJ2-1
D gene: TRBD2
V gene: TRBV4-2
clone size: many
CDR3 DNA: TGTGCCAGCAGCCTCCCGGGGTCGACTAGCGGGCCTTCCTACAATGAGCAGTTCTTC
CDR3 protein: CASSLPGSTSGPSYNEQFF

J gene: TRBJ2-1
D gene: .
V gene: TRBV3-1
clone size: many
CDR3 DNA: TGTGCCAGCAGCCAACAGACAGCCTCAAATGAGCAGTTCTTC
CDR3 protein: CASSQQTASNEQFF

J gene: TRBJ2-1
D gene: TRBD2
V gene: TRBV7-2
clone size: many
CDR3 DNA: TGTGCCAGCAGCTTCCAAACTAGCGGGAGCTTTGAGCAGTTCTTC
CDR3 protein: CASSFQTSGSFEQFF

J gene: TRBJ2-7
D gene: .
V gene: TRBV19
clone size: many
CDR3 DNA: TGTGCCAGTAGTCGAAGCGGAAGGGGGGAGCAGTACTTC
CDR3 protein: CASSRSGRGEQYF

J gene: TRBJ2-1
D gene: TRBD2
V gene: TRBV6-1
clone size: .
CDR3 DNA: TGTGCCGCGGGAGCTTTGGGCTACAATGAGCAGTTCTTC
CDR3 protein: CAAGALGYNEQFF

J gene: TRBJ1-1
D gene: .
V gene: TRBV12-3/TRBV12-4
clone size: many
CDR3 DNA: TGTGCCAGCAGTTTAGAAAGGGAAGCTTTCTTT
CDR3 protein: CASSLEREAFF

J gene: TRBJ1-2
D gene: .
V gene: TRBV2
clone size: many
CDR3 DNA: TGTGCCAGCAGACCACGGACGGCTAACTATGGCTACACCTTC
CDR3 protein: CASRPRTANYGYTF

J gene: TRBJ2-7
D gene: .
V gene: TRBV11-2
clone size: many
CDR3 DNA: TGTGCCAGCAGCTTAGCACAGAAGACCTACGAGCAGTACTTC
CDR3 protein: CASSLAQKTYEQYF

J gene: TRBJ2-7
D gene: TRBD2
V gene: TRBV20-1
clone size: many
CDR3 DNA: TGCAGTGCTCCAGGACTAGCGGAAGACTACGAGCAGTACTTC
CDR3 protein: CSAPGLAEDYEQYF

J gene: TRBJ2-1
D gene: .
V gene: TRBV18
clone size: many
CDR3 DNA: TGTGCCAGCTCACCTAACAGGAATGAGCAGTTCTTC
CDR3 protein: CASSPNRNEQFF

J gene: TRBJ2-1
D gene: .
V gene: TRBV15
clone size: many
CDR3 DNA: TGTGCCACCAGCGATCCGGTACGGGATGAGCAGTTCTTC
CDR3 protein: CATSDPVRDEQFF

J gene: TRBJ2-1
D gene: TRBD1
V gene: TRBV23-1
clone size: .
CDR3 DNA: TGCGCCAGCAGTCAATCGGCCCAGGGGGCCGCTGAGCAGTTCTTC
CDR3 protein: CASSQSAQGAAEQFF

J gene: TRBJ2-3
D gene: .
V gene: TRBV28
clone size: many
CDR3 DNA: TGTGCCAGCAGTTTTCAATTGGACCCCTCGACAGATACGCAGTATTTT
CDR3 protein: CASSFQLDPSTDTQYF

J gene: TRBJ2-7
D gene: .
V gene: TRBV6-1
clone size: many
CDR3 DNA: TGTGCCAGCAGGGTACCCGGGACTTACTACGAGCAGTACTTC
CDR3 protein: CASRVPGTYYEQYF

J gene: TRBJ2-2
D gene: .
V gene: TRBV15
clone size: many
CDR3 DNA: TGTGCCACGAGGACAGAGTTTAACACCGGGGAGCTGTTTTTT
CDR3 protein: CATRTEFNTGELFF

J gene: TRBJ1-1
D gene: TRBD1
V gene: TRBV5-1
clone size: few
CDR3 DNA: TGCGCCAGCCGAGTACAGGGGGCCCAAACTGAAGCTTTCTTT
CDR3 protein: CASRVQGAQTEAFF

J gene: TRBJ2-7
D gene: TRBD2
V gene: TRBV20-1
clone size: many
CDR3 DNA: TGCAGTGCTTCCAGGACTAGCGGGAGGCACGAGCAGTACTTC
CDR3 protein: CSASRTSGRHEQYF

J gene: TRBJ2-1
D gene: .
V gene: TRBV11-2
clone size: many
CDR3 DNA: TGTGCCAGCAGCCAGACGGGGGCTCACACCAATGAGCAGTTCTTC
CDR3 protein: CASSQTGAHTNEQFF

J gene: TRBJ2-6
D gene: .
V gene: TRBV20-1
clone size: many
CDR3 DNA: TGCAGTGCTAGCCCGCGGTCCATCCGCTCTGGGGCCAACGTCCTGACTTTC
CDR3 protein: CSASPRSIRSGANVLTF

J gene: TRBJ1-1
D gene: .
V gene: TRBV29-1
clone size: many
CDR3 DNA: TGCAGCGTTGGCCAGATGAACACTGAAGCTTTCTTT
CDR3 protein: CSVGQMNTEAFF

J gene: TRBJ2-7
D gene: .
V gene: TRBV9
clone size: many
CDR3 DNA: TGTGCCAGCAGCTTGGGAGGAGGTATCTACGAGCAGTACTTC
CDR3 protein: CASSLGGGIYEQYF

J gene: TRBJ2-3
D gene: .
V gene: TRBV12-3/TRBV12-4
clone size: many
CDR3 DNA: TGTGCCAGCAGTTCACACGGCACAGATACGCAGTATTTT
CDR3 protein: CASSSHGTDTQYF

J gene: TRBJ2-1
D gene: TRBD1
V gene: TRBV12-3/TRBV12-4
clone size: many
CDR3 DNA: TGTGCCAGCACCCCCACGGGACAGAACTACAATGAGCAGTTCTTC
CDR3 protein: CASTPTGQNYNEQFF

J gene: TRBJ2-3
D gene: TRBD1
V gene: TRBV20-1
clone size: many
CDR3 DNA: TGCAGTGCAGGACAGGGGGTTTTCACAGATACGCAGTATTTT
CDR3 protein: CSAGQGVFTDTQYF

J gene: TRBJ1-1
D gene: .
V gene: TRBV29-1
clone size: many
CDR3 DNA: TGCAGCGCTAGGGGCGCGGGTTCTGAAGCTTTCTTT
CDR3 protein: CSARGAGSEAFF

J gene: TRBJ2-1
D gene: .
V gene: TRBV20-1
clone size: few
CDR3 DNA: TGCAGTGCTAGAGATGAGTCTTTGGGGCCCGGGGATGAGCAGTTCTTC
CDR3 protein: CSARDESLGPGDEQFF

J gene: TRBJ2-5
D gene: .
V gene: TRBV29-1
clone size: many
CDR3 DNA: TGCAGCGTACGTGGACAGATCCAAGAGACCCAGTACTTC
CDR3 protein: CSVRGQIQETQYF

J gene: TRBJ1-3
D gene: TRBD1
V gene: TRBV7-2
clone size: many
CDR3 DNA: TGTGCCAGCAGCTTAGGGACAGGGAGTCTATATTTT
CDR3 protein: CASSLGTGSLYF

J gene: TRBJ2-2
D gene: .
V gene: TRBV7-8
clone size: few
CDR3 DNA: TGTGCCAGCAGCCACCGGGGACGTAGGGGGGTTACCGGGGAGCTGTTTTTT
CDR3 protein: CASSHRGRRGVTGELFF

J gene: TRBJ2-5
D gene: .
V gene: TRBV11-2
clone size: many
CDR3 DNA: TGTGCCAGCAGTTCGGGCCGGGAGAGGTCACTAGAGACCCAGTACTTC
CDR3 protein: CASSSGRERSLETQYF

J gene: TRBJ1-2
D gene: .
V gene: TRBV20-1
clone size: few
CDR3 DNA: TGCAGTGCTAGCGGGGCAGTCTATGGCTACACCTTC
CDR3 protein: CSASGAVYGYTF

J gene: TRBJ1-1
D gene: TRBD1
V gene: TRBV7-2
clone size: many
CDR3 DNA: TGTGCCAGCAGCTTCCAGGGGGGGGAGGTCGCTTTCTTT
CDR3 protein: CASSFQGGEVAFF

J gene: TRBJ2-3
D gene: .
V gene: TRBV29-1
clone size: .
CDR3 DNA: TGCAGCGTTGCACTAGCCAGCACAGATACGCAGTATTTT
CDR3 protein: CSVALASTDTQYF

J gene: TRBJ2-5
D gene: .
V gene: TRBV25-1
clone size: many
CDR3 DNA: TGTGCCAGCAGTGATCGGCTAGCGTATGCACAAGAGACCCAGTACTTC
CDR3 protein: CASSDRLAYAQETQYF

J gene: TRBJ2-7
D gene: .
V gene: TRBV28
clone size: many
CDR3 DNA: TGTGCCAGCAGCCTTCTGAAGGGGAGGCAGTACTTC
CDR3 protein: CASSLLKGRQYF

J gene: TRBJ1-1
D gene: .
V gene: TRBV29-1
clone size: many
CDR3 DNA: TGCAGCGTTGACCGGGCACAAGGAGAAGCTTTCTTT
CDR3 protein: CSVDRAQGEAFF

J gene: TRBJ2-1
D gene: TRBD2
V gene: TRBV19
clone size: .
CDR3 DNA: TGTGCCAGTAGTCGGACTAGCGGGGGTTCCTACAATGAGCAGTTCTTC
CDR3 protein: CASSRTSGGSYNEQFF

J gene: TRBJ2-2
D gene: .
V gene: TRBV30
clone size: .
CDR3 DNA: TGTGCCTGGAGTCGGGCTAGCGTCACCGGGGAGCTGTTTTTT
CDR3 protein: CAWSRASVTGELFF

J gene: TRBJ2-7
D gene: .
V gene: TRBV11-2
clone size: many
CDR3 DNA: TGTGCCAGCAGCTTATCCCATGTATCCTACGAGCAGTACTTC
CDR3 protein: CASSLSHVSYEQYF